In this sample, the clone carrying this T cell receptor (beta chain) turned up a few times. Its antigen is unidentified. The data were taken from a study of regulatory T cells in long-lasting Graves disease. Findings and caveats of the study: Persistent Graves' patients showed less TCR diversity than newly diagnosed patients showed. Persistent disease favored TRBV28, TRBJ1-2 and TRBJ2-5.

Indicated time point: newly diagnosed GD, antithyroid drugs for less than 3 months. PBMC-extracted RNA yielded the TCR library. Trimming pared 2 bases from V and 0 bases from J, leaving 8 bases between. The CDR3 runs to 14 residues. CDR1 and CDR2 (germline): DFQATT, SNEGSKA (reference sequence). Assembly of TCR beta libraries relied on iRepertoire HTBI primers together with Arm-PCR of CDR3 regions. TCRdb recomputed calls from the multiplex PCR reads with MiXCR, one row per CDR3 protein. The table shows 620,000 or so distinct CDR3 sequences, with roughly 15% occurring only once. These data were likewise used in another study, on T cells in Graves' hyperthyroidism and ophthalmopathy. That work states: Uncontrolled infection, other autoimmune disease, pregnancy or lactation barred patients from enrollment. HTBI primers were employed in a first-round RT-PCR of the TCR CDR3.

This chain connects TRBV20-1 to TRBJ1-5; no clear D gene. The sequenced sample was peripheral blood mononuclear cells (PBMCs), obtained at new diagnosis, from a patient treated with antithyroid drugs. The receptor was isolated from a woman aged 30 to 39 with Graves disease. The chain's CDR3 is CSARRSNSNQPQHF. The CDR3 DNA reads as TGCAGTGCTAGACGCTCCAATAGCAATCAGCCCCAGCATTTT.